This entry lists 30 T cell receptor beta chains sequenced from one sample in a study of PD-1 blockade in classical Hodgkin lymphoma (dated by TCRdb to 2018 to 2020). Libraries were made using the immunoSEQ multiplex PCR assay. TCRdb stores this immuneACCESS table with in-frame sequences only. Part of the clones is absent; in the studies checked, under half of the shortfall reflects unresolved V genes, and no reason is known for the rest. The sample includes 25,000 to 30,000 clones, with roughly 80% observed a single time. Together, the top ten hold approximately 2.6% of the sample. The meaning of the sample's time point label: cycle 1 day 1 (C1D1), immediately before nivolumab initiation. Every trial patient had relapsed following autologous stem cell transplantation, and prior brentuximab vedotin exposure was what differed among cohorts A, B and C. CD4+ T cells were purified from thawed PBMCs by magnetic negative selection with a Miltenyi CD4+ T cell isolation kit.

The specimen comprised CD4+ T cells from blood, sampled at baseline. The receptors shown here come from a human donor with classical Hodgkin lymphoma.

The chain recombines TRBV7-2 with TRBJ2-1, with D perhaps TRBD2 (6 bases). The CDR3 extends over 12 amino acids. CDR1 and CDR2 from the germline V gene are SGHTA and FQGNSA. Trimming took off 0 bases at V and 9 bases at J, with 6 bases between the two ends. CDR3 nucleotide sequence: TGTGCCAGCAGCTTAGCGGGGGGTGAGCAGTTCTTC. Protein product: CASSLAGGEQFF.

This chain links TRBV27 with TRBJ2-7, with 9 bases fitting TRBD1. From germline, CDR1 is MNHEY and CDR2 SMNVEV (reference sequence). The CDR3 consists of 16 residues. With V trimmed by 5 bases and J by 7 bases, 15 bases remained unmatched. CDR3 DNA sequence: TGTGCCAGCAGTCCCCTCGGGACAGGGAGGGATAGGGAGCAGTACTTC. Translating gives CASSPLGTGRDREQYF.

This clone turned up a few times. This chain connects TRBV6-5 to TRBJ1-3; D unclear. The length of the CDR3 is 13 residues. V was clipped by 8 bases and J by 0 bases, with 8 bases between them. Germline CDR1 and CDR2: MNHEY and SVGAGI. The CDR3 coding sequence is TGTGCCAGCGGGGTGAGCTCTGGAAACACCATATATTTT. Protein product: CASGVSSGNTIYF.

This chain links TRBV5-5 with TRBJ2-5; 10 nucleotides align to TRBD2. This CDR3 region has 15 residues. Losses at the gene ends were 0 bases for V and 5 bases for J; bases not matched to a gene: 4. Per germline, CDR1 SGHKS and CDR2 YYEKEE (reference sequence). The CDR3 region is CASSLALSGGETQYF. The CDR3 DNA reads as TGTGCCAGCAGCTTGGCCCTTAGCGGGGGGGAGACCCAGTACTTC.

The chain uses TRBV2 and TRBJ1-1, with D unresolved. The germline V gene encodes CDR1 SNHLY and CDR2 FYNNEI. This CDR3 contains 16 residues. V lost 1 base and J lost 4, with 16 bases in between. CDR3 loop: CASSEGSPATTTEAFF. The CDR3 bases are TGTGCCAGCAGTGAAGGCTCCCCGGCCACGACCACTGAAGCTTTCTTT. The full variable domain, in which reference TRBV2 and TRBJ1-1 provide the parts outside the CDR3, is EPEVTQTPSHQVTQMGQEVILRCVPISNHLYFYWYRQILGQKVEFLVSFYNNEISEKSEIFDDQFSVERPDGSNFTLKIRSTKLEDSAMYFCASSEGSPATTTEAFFGQGTRLTVV.

V is TRBV13 and J is TRBJ1-3, with D possibly TRBD1 on 5 matching bases. Germline values: CDR1 PRHDT, CDR2 FYEKMQ (reference sequence). V dropped 6 bases and J dropped 0 bases, with 9 bases sitting between them. CDR3 length: 14 residues. The CDR3 here is CASRPGTSGNTIYF. Written as DNA, the CDR3 is TGTGCCAGCAGACCAGGGACCTCTGGAAACACCATATATTTT.

This chain links TRBV5-8 with TRBJ2-1, with D unclear. From germline, CDR1 is SGHTS and CDR2 YDEGEE. V was pared by 4 bases and J by 4 bases, with 21 bases between. CDR3 length: 17 amino acids. The DNA for the CDR3 is TGTGCCAGCAGCAGGACGAGACTCCTTTCCCCGTACAATGAGCAGTTCTTC. Its translation: CASSRTRLLSPYNEQFF.

V and J are TRBV14 and TRBJ2-3; D call uncertain. This CDR3 contains 15 residues. Trimming took off 3 bases at V and 2 bases at J, with 12 bases between the two ends. The germline CDR1 and CDR2 sequences are SGHDN and FVKESK. The CDR3 bases are TGTGCCAGCAGCCAGATATGGGGAAACACAGATACGCAGTATTTT. It specifies CASSQIWGNTDTQYF.

This clone has a handful of counts. The V and J genes are TRBV7-3 and TRBJ1-1; D call uncertain. The CDR3 totals 13 residues. Looked up from germline, CDR1 is SGHTA and CDR2 is FQGTGA. The V end was cut by 1 base, the J end by 1 base, with 4 bases between. CDR3 in amino acids: CASSLMANTEAFF. CDR3 nucleotide sequence: TGTGCCAGCAGCTTAATGGCGAACACTGAAGCTTTCTTT.

V and J are TRBV5-6 and TRBJ1-1, with a possible D match to TRBD1 (5 bases). Trimming pared 7 bases from V and 7 bases from J, leaving 20 bases between. Germline CDR1 is SGHDT and CDR2 is YYEEEE. This CDR3 has 14 amino acids. CDR3 sequence: CASLGEGARDEAFF. The DNA of the CDR3 is TGTGCCAGCCTCGGAGAAGGGGCTAGGGATGAAGCTTTCTTT.

This clone appeared a few times. The chain combines TRBV6-1 with TRBJ1-5; no definite D call. This CDR3 comprises 13 residues. CDR1 and CDR2 from the germline V gene are MNHNS and SASEGT. Trimming took 2 bases from V and 7 from J, leaving 9 bases between them. CDR3 sequence (DNA): TGTGCCAGCAGTGAAATCAGGCAACAGCCCCAGCATTTT. Translating gives CASSEIRQQPQHF.

The J gene is TRBJ2-7, the V gene TRBV19; tentative D call: TRBD1 (6 bases). This CDR3 region has 16 residues. Trimming cost V 6 bases and J 1 base, with 19 bases left between them. Germline assignment: CDR1 LNHDA and CDR2 SQIVND (reference sequence). The CDR3 region has the DNA TGTGCCAGTAGCACCCCTCGGCTAAGGGGGTCCTACGAGCAGTACTTC. Protein product: CASSTPRLRGSYEQYF. Drawing the rest from reference TRBV19 and TRBJ2-7, the complete variable domain is DGGITQSPKYLFRKEGQNVTLSCEQNLNHDAMYWYRQDPGQGLRLIYYSQIVNDFQKGDIAEGYSVSREKKESFPLTVTSAQKNPTAFYLCASSTPRLRGSYEQYFGPGTRLTVT.

In its sample, this clone was seen a few times. The chain joins TRBV4-3 to TRBJ1-2, with D possibly TRBD1 on 6 matching bases. V was shortened by 0 bases and J by 1 base, with 15 bases between the two germline ends. This CDR3 is built from 17 residues. CDR1 and CDR2 from the germline V gene are LGHNA and YSLEER. The CDR3 is CASSQDGGLTVNYGYTF. Written as DNA, the CDR3 is TGCGCCAGCAGCCAAGATGGGGGCCTGACAGTTAACTATGGCTACACCTTC.

This chain links TRBV19 with TRBJ2-7; tentatively, D is TRBD1 or TRBD2 (7 bases each). Looked up from germline, CDR1 is LNHDA and CDR2 is SQIVND (reference sequence). Trimming shortened V by 7 bases and J by 5 bases, and 18 bases separated the two germline ends. The CDR3 spans 14 residues. In DNA, the CDR3 is TGTGCCAGTAAACTCTCGGCAGGGGGGGACGAGCAGTACTTC. Translating gives CASKLSAGGDEQYF.

The chain recombines TRBV18 with TRBJ1-5; D might be TRBD1 (5 bases). This CDR3 contains 15 residues. The V end lost 0 bases, the J end lost 1 base, and 7 bases lay between the germline ends. The germline CDR1 and CDR2 sequences are KGHSH and LQKENI. In DNA form, the CDR3 reads TGTGCCAGCTCACCACCAGGGGCCAGCAATCAGCCCCAGCATTTT. It yields the protein CASSPPGASNQPQHF.

The chain is built from TRBV5-1 and TRBJ2-5; 11 bases agree with TRBD2. Germline loops: CDR1 SGHRS, CDR2 YFSETQ. CDR3 size: 15 residues. The ends lost 2 bases at V and 2 bases at J; junction bases unmatched: 2. CDR3 loop: CASSLSSGGQETQYF. CDR3 DNA: TGCGCCAGCAGCTTATCTAGCGGGGGGCAAGAGACCCAGTACTTC.

The chain joins TRBV19 to TRBJ1-4; no clear D gene. The germline CDR1 and CDR2 sequences are LNHDA and SQIVND (reference sequence). The CDR3 is 13 residues long. V lost 2 bases to trimming and J lost 8 bases, with 9 bases between them. The CDR3 sequence is CASSIRSLEKLFF. DNA of the CDR3: TGTGCCAGTAGTATACGGTCCTTGGAAAAACTGTTTTTT.

The chain uses TRBV5-1 and TRBJ1-1, with no clear D. The germline V gene encodes CDR1 SGHRS and CDR2 YFSETQ. There are 9 residues in the CDR3. V shed 4 bases and J shed 8 bases, with 3 bases lying between them. The CDR3 bases are TGCGCCAGCAGCAGGGAAGCTTTCTTT. It specifies CASSREAFF.

The rearrangement uses TRBV18 and TRBJ1-3; a weak D match, TRBD1 (5 bases). Germline CDR1 reads KGHSH; CDR2 reads LQKENI. The CDR3 consists of 17 residues. V was trimmed by 8 bases and J by 4 bases, leaving 24 bases between them. The CDR3 DNA follows: TGTGCCAGCCCCCGGGGGGTAGGCCGGCAATCGGGAAACACCATATATTTT. This gives the protein CASPRGVGRQSGNTIYF. Variable domain in full (rest from reference TRBV18 and TRBJ1-3): NAGVMQNPRHLVRRRGQEARLRCSPMKGHSHVYWYRQLPEEGLKFMVYLQKENIIDESGMPKERFSAEFPKEGPSILRIQQVVRGDSAAYFCASPRGVGRQSGNTIYFGEGSWLTVV.

This chain joins TRBV2 and TRBJ2-3; no reliable D call. The CDR3 contains 13 residues. V lost 5 bases and J 6 bases, leaving 12 bases between the germline ends. The germline CDR1 and CDR2 sequences are SNHLY and FYNNEI. CDR3 residues: CASSSSRLDTQYF. The CDR3 bases are TGTGCCAGCAGTAGTTCCCGCCTGGATACGCAGTATTTT.

V gene TRBV7-8 combines with J gene TRBJ1-5; weak D call: TRBD1 (6 bases). The CDR3 runs to 16 residues. CDR1 is SGHVS, CDR2 FQNEAQ, per germline. V was cut by 6 bases and J by 2 bases, with 17 bases left in between. CDR3 coding DNA: TGTGCCAGCAGTAAAGGGGGTAAACGAGGCAATCAGCCCCAGCATTTT. Translating gives CASSKGGKRGNQPQHF.

The chain is built from TRBV2 and TRBJ1-6; TRBD1 matches 7 bases. Germline trimming cut 2 bases from V and 10 bases from J; bases unmatched to any gene: 11. The V gene's germline CDR1 is SNHLY and CDR2 FYNNEI. The CDR3 sequence is 16 residues long. The DNA for the CDR3 is TGTGCCAGCAGTGAAAACCCCTCCAGGGGGGTATCACCCCTCCACTTT. It specifies CASSENPSRGVSPLHF.

V usage is TRBV18 and J usage is TRBJ1-2; D not resolved. The CDR3 runs to 13 residues. The V gene lost 4 bases and the J gene lost 2 bases, with 8 bases spanning the gap. Germline V gene data show CDR1 as KGHSH and CDR2 as LQKENI. CDR3: CASSQDGNYGYTF. The DNA for the CDR3 is TGTGCCAGCTCACAAGACGGCAACTATGGCTACACCTTC.

V and J are TRBV7-2 and TRBJ1-2; D gene ambiguous. V lost 5 bases, J lost 8 bases, and 15 bases lay in between. The CDR3 covers 13 residues. Germline V gene sequence: CDR1 SGHTA, CDR2 FQGNSA. In DNA, the CDR3 is TGTGCCAGCAGCCCCCCCGGGCCCGGCGGCTACACCTTC. Translation gives CASSPPGPGGYTF.

The chain combines TRBV5-5 with TRBJ2-3; no reliable D call. The V and J ends lost 0 bases and 4 bases respectively, with 9 bases between them. Per germline, CDR1 SGHKS and CDR2 YYEKEE (reference sequence). The CDR3 extends over 14 amino acids. CDR3 region: CASSLGRAADTQYF. CDR3 nucleotides: TGTGCCAGCAGCTTGGGTAGAGCCGCAGATACGCAGTATTTT.

The V call is TRBV30, the J call TRBJ1-5; unclear D gene. The CDR3 loop spans 13 amino acids. CDR1 is GTSNPN, CDR2 SVGIG, per germline (reference sequence). The V gene lost 7 bases and the J gene lost 0 bases, with 10 bases spanning the gap. In DNA, the CDR3 is TGTGCCTTCTCGATGGATAGCAATCAGCCCCAGCATTTT. This sequence encodes CAFSMDSNQPQHF.

This clone was recorded once. The V call is TRBV19, the J call TRBJ1-2; a weak D match, TRBD1 (6 bases). Germline V gene lookup returns CDR1 LNHDA and CDR2 SQIVND (reference sequence). V gave up 5 bases and J gave up 8 bases, with 21 bases separating them. This CDR3 has 15 residues. CDR3 coding DNA: TGTGCCAGTAGTCCTCCATCGGGACATAAGGAGGGCTACACCTTC. It yields the protein CASSPPSGHKEGYTF.

There are a few counts of this clone. The chain carries TRBV6-1 and TRBJ2-7; no definite D call. The CDR3 runs 14 residues. Trimming took 2 bases from V and 2 from J, leaving 10 bases between them. Per the germline V gene, CDR1 is MNHNS and CDR2 is SASEGT. This CDR3 is CASSESRVAYEQYF. CDR3 DNA: TGTGCCAGCAGTGAATCCCGTGTCGCCTACGAGCAGTACTTC.

The CDR3 nucleotides are TGTGCCAGCAGCAGGAAGACTAGCGGGGGATACAATGAGCAGTTCTTC. Its protein is CASSRKTSGGYNEQFF. The rearrangement joins TRBV5-4 to TRBJ2-1; TRBD2 aligns across 12 bases. The CDR3 extends over 16 amino acids. J was trimmed by 4 bases and V by 4 bases; bases with no gene match: 6. Per germline, CDR1 SGHNT and CDR2 YYREEE (reference sequence).

The chain links TRBV19 to TRBJ1-4; no firm D call. V was shortened by 6 bases and J by 4 bases, with 3 bases between the two germline ends. The germline V gene has CDR1 LNHDA and CDR2 SQIVND (reference sequence). The CDR3 has 11 amino acids. The CDR3 DNA reads TGTGCCAGTAGACATAATGAAAAACTGTTTTTT. Translating it yields CASRHNEKLFF.